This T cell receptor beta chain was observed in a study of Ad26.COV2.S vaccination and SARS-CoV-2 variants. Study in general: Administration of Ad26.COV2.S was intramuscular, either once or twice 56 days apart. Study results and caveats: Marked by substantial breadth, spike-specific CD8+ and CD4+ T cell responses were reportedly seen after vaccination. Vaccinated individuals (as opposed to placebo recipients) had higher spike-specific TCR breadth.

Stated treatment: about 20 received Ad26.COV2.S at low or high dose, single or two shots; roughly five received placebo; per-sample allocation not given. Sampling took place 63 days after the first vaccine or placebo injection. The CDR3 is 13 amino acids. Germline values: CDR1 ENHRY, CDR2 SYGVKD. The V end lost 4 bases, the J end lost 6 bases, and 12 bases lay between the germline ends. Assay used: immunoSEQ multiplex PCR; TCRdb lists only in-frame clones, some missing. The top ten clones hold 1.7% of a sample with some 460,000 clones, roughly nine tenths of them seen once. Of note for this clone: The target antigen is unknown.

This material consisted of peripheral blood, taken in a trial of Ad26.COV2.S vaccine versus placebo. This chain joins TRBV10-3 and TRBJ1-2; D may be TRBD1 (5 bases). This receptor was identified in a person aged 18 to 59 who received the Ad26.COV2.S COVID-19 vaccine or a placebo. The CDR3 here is CAISGGGVDGYTF. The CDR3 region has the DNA TGTGCCATCAGTGGTGGAGGGGTAGATGGCTACACCTTC.